This T cell receptor (beta chain) was identified during a study of PD-L1 blockade in urothelial cancer. At the level of the study: Of prior chemotherapy regimens, patients had received between 0 and 3.

This CDR3 contains 14 residues. CDR1 and CDR2 from the germline V gene are SEHNR and FQNEAQ (reference sequence). The ends were cut back, 5 bases at V and 8 bases at J, with 18 bases in the middle. Here immunoSEQ multiplex PCR was the method, and the copy in TCRdb shows in-frame clones only, minus some. The sample consists of just over 40,000 clones, around 84% of them appearing once. Time point in this sample: peripheral blood 6 weeks after treatment start. This clone was detected only a few times. The TCR sequence derives from a man aged 70 or older with urothelial cancer. The chain employs TRBV7-9 and TRBJ1-2, with D maybe TRBD1 (5 bases). The sample was PBMCs, taken around atezolizumab (anti-PD-L1) treatment. CDR3 sequence: CASSPRGPGRGYTF. The CDR3 nucleotides read TGTGCCAGCAGCCCCAGAGGCCCAGGGCGAGGCTACACCTTC. Full variable domain (outside the CDR3, taken from reference TRBV7-9 and TRBJ1-2): DTGVSQNPRHKITKRGQNVTFRCDPISEHNRLYWYRQTLGQGPEFLTYFQNEAQLEKSRLLSDRFSAERPKGSFSTLEIQRTEQGDSAMYLCASSPRGPGRGYTFGSGTRLTVV.